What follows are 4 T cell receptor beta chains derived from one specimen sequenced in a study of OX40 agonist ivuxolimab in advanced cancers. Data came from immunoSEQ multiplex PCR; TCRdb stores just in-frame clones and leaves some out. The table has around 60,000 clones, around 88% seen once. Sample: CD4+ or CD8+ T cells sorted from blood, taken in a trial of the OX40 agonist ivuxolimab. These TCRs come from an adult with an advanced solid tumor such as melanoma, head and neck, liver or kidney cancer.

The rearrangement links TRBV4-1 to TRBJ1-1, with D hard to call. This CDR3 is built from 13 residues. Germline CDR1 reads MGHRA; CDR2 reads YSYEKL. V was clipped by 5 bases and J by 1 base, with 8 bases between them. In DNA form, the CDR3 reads TGCGCCAGCAGCAGAGAGTGGAACACTGAAGCTTTCTTT. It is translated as CASSREWNTEAFF.

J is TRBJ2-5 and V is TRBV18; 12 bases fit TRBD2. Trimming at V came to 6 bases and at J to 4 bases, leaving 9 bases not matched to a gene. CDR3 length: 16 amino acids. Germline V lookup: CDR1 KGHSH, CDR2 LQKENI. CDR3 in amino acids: CASSPKTSGSGETQYF. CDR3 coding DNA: TGTGCCAGCTCTCCGAAGACTAGCGGGAGTGGAGAGACCCAGTACTTC.

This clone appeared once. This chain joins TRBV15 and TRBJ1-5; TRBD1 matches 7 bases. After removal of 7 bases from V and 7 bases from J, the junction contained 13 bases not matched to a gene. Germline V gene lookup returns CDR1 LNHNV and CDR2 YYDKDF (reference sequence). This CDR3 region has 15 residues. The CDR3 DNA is TGTGCCACCACCCCGACAGGGCTGTTTTACCAGCCCCAGCATTTT. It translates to CATTPTGLFYQPQHF.

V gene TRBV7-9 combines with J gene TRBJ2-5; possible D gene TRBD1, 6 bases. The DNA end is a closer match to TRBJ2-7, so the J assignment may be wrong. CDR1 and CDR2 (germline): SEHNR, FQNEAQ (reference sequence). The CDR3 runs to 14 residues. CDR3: CASSPVGAGYEQYF. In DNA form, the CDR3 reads TGTGCCAGCAGCCCAGTGGGGGCAGGATACGAGCAGTACTTC.